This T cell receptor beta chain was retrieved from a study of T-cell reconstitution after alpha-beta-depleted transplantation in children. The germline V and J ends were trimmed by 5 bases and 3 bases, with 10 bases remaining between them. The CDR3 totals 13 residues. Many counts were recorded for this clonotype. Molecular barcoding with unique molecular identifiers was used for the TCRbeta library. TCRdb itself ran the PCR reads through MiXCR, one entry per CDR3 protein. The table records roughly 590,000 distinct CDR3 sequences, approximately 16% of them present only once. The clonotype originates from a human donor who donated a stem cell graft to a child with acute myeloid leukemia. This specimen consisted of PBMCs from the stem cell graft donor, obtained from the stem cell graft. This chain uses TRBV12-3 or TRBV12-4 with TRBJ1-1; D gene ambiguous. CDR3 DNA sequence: TGTGCCAGCAGTCGAGCTCGACACACTGAAGCTTTCTTT. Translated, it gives CASSRARHTEAFF.